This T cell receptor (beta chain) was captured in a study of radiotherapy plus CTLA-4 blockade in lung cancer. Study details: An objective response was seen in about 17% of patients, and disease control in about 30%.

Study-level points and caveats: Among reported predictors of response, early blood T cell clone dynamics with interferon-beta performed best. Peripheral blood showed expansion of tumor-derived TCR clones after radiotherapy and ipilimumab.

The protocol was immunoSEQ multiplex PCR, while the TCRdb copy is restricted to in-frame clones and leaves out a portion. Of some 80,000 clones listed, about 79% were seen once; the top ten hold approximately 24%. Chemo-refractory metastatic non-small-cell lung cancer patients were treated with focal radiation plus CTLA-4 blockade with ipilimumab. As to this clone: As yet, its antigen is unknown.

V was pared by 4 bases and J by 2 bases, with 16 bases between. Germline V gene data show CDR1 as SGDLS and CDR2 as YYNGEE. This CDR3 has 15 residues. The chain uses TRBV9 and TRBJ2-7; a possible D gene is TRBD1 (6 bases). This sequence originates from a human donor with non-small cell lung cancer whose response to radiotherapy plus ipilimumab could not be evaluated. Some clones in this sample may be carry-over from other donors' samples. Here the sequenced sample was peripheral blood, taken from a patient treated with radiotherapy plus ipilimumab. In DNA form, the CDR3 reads TGTGCCAGCAGCCCCAGGGGTATCTCGACCTACGAGCAGTACTTC. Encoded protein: CASSPRGISTYEQYF.